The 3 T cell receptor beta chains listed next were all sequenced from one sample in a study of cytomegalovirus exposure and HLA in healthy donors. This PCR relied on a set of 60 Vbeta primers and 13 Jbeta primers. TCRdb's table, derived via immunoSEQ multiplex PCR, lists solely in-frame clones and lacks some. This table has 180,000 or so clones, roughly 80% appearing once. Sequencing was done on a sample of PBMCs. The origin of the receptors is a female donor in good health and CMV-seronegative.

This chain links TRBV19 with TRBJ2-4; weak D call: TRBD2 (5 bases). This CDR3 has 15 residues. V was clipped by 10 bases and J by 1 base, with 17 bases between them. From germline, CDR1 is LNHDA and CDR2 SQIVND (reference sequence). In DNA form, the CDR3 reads TGTGCCACCTCATCCGGGGTGGGGGCCAAAAACATTCAGTACTTC. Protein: CATSSGVGAKNIQYF.

The chain's CDR3 is CASSSGQTFTGELFF. The CDR3, as DNA: TGTGCCAGCAGCTCCGGACAGACCTTCACCGGGGAGCTGTTTTTT. The J gene is TRBJ2-2, the V gene TRBV11-3; maybe TRBD1 (6 bases). The CDR3 is 15 amino acids. Trimming shortened V by 4 bases and J by 4 bases, and 13 bases separated the two germline ends. Germline V lookup: CDR1 SGHNT, CDR2 YENEEA.

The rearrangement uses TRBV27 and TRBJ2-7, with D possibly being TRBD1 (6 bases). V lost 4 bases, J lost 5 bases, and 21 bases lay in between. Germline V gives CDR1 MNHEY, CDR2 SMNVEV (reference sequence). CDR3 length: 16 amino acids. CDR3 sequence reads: CASSSTRDTVVHEQYF. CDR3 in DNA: TGTGCCAGCAGTTCAACCCGGGACACCGTCGTCCACGAGCAGTACTTC.